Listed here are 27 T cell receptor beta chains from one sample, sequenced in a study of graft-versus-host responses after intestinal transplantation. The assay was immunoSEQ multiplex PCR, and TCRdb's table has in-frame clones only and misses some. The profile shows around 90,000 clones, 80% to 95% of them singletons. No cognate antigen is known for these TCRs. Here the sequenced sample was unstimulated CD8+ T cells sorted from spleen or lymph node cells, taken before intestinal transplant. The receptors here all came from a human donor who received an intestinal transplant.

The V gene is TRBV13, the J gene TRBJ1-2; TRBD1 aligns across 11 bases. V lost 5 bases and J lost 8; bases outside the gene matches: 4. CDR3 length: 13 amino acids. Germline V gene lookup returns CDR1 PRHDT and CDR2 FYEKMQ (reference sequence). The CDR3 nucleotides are TGTGCCAGCAGCCGAGGGACAGGGGGAGGCTACACCTTC. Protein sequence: CASSRGTGGGYTF. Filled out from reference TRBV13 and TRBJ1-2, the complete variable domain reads AAGVIQSPRHLIKEKRETATLKCYPIPRHDTVYWYQQGPGQDPQFLISFYEKMQSDKGSIPDRFSAQQFSDYHSELNMSSLELGDSALYFCASSRGTGGGYTFGSGTRLTVV.

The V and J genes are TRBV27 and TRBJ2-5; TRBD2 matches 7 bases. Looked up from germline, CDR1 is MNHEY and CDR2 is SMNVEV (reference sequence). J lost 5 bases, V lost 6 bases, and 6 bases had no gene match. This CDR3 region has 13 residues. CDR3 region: CASRGGILETQYF. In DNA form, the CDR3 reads TGTGCCAGCAGGGGGGGGATTCTTGAGACCCAGTACTTC.

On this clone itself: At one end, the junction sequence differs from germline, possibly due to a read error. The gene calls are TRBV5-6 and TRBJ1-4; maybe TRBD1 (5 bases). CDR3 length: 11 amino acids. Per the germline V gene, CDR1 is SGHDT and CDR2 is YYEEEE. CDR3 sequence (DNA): TGTGCCAGCAGCGTGGGGGAGTCTATGAAATTT. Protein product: CASSVGESMKF.

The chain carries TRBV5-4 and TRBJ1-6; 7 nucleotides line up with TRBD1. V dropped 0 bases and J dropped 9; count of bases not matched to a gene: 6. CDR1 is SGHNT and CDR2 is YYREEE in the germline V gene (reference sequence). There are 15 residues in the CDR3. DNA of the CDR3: TGTGCCAGCAGCTTGGTTCGTCAGGGGGGTTCACCCCTCCACTTT. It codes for CASSLVRQGGSPLHF.

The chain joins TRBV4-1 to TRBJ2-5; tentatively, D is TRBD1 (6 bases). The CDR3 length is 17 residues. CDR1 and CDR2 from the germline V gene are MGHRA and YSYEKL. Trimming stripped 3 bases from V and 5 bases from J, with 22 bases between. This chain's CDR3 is CASSQAQGPSAGETQYF. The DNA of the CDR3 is TGCGCCAGCAGCCAGGCGCAGGGGCCCTCCGCAGGGGAGACCCAGTACTTC.

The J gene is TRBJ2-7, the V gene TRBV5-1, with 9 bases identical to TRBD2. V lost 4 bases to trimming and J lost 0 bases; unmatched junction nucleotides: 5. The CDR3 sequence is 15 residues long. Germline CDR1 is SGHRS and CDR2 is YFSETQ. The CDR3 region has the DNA TGCGCCAGCAGCGTCTATAGCGGGAGCTCCTACGAGCAGTACTTC. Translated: CASSVYSGSSYEQYF.

The CDR3 loop reads CASSLKPSDRETEAFF. CDR3 in DNA: TGTGCCAGCAGTCTAAAACCCTCGGACAGGGAAACTGAAGCTTTCTTT. V and J are TRBV27 and TRBJ1-1; 8 bases align to TRBD1. The CDR3 consists of 16 residues. With V trimmed by 5 bases and J by 5 bases, 13 bases remained unmatched. Germline V gives CDR1 MNHEY, CDR2 SMNVEV (reference sequence).

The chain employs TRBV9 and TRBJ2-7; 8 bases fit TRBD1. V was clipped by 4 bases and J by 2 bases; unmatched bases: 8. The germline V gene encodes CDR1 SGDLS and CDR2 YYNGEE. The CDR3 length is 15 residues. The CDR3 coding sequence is TGTGCCAGCAGCTGGGGCGACAGGGGCACCTACGAGCAGTACTTC. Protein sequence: CASSWGDRGTYEQYF.

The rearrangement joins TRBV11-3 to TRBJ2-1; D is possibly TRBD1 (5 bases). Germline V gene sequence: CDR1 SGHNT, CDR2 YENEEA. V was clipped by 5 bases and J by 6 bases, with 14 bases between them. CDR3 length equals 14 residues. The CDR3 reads CASSPTGLVNEQFF. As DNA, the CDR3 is TGTGCCAGCAGCCCCACAGGTCTCGTCAATGAGCAGTTCTTC.

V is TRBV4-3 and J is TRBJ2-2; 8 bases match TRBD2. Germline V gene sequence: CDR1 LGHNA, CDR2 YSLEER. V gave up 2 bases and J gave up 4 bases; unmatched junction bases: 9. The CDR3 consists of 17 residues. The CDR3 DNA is TGCGCCAGCAGCCAAAGCGGAAGCGGGGGATTCACCGGGGAGCTGTTTTTT. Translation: CASSQSGSGGFTGELFF.

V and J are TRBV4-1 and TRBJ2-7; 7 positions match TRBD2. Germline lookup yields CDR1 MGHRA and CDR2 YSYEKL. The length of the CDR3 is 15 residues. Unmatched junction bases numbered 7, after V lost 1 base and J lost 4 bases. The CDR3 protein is CASSQVGGSVYEQYF. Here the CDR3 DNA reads TGCGCCAGCAGCCAAGTCGGCGGGAGCGTATACGAGCAGTACTTC.

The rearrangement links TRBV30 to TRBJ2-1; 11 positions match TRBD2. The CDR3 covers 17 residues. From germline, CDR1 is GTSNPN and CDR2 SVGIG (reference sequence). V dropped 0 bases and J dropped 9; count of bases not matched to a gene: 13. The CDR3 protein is CAWSVGVLAGGQVEQFF. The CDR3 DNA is TGTGCCTGGAGTGTGGGGGTTCTAGCGGGGGGCCAGGTTGAGCAGTTCTTC.

CDR3: CASSPGLSTYNEQFF. CDR3 sequence (DNA): TGTGCCAGCAGCCCGGGACTATCGACCTACAATGAGCAGTTCTTC. V usage is TRBV14 and J usage is TRBJ2-1; TRBD2 aligns across 7 bases. The CDR3 length is 15 residues. With 4 bases clipped from V and 2 bases from J, the junction kept 5 bases outside the gene matches. Germline CDR1 is SGHDN and CDR2 is FVKESK. The full variable domain, in which reference TRBV14 and TRBJ2-1 provide the parts outside the CDR3, is EAGVTQFPSHSVIEKGQTVTLRCDPISGHDNLYWYRRVMGKEIKFLLHFVKESKQDESGMPNNRFLAERTGGTYSTLKVQPAELEDSGVYFCASSPGLSTYNEQFFGPGTRLTVL.

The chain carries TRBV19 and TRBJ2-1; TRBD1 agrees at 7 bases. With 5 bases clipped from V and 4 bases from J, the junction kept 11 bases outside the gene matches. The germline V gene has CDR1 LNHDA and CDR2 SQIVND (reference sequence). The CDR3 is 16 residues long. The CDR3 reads CASSPIQGLGYNEQFF. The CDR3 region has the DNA TGTGCCAGTAGTCCAATACAGGGGTTAGGGTACAATGAGCAGTTCTTC.

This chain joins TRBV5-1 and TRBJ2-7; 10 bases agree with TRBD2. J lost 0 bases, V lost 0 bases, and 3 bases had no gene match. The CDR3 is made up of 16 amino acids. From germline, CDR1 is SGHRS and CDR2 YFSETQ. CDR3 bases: TGCGCCAGCAGCTTGGATCTAGCGGGGGCCTCCTACGAGCAGTACTTC. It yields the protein CASSLDLAGASYEQYF.

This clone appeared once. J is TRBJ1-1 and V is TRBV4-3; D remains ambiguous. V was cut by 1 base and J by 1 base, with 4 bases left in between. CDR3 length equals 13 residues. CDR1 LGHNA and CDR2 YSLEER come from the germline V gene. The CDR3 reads CASSQGQNTEAFF. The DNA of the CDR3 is TGCGCCAGCAGCCAAGGACAGAACACTGAAGCTTTCTTT.

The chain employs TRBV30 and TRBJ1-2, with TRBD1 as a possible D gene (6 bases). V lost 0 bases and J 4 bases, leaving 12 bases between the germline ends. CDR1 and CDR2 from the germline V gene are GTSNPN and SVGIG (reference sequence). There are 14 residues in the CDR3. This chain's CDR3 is CAWSVPGGAYGYTF. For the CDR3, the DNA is TGTGCCTGGAGTGTACCGGGGGGCGCCTATGGCTACACCTTC.

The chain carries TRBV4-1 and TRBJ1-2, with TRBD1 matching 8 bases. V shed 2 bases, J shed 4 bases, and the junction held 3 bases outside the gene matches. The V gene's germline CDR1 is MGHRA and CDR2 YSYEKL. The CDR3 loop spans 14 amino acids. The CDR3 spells CASSQPGQVYGYTF. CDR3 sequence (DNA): TGCGCCAGCAGCCAACCGGGACAGGTCTATGGCTACACCTTC.

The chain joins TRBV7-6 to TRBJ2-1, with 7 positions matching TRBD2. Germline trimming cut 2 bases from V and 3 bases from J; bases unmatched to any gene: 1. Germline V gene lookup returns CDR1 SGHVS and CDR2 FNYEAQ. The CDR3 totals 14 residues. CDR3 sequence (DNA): TGTGCCAGCAGCTTATCGGGGGGCTACAATGAGCAGTTCTTC. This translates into CASSLSGGYNEQFF.

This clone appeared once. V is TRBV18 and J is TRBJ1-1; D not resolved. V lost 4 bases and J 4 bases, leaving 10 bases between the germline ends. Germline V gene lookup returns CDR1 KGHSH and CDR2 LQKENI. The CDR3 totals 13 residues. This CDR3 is CASSQEPSTEAFF. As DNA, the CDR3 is TGTGCCAGCTCACAAGAGCCTAGCACTGAAGCTTTCTTT.

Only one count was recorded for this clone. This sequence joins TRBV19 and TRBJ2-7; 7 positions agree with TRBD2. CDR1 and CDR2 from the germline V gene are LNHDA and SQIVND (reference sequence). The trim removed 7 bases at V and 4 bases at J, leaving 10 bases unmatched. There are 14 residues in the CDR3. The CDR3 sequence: CASTQKRDDYEQYF. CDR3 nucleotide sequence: TGTGCCAGTACCCAGAAGCGGGATGATTACGAGCAGTACTTC.

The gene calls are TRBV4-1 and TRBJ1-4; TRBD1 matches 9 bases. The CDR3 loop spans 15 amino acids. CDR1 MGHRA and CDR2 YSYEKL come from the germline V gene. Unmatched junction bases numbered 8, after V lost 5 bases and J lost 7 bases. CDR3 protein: CASSDLTGGGEKLFF. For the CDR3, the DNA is TGCGCCAGCAGCGACCTGACAGGGGGTGGTGAAAAACTGTTTTTT.

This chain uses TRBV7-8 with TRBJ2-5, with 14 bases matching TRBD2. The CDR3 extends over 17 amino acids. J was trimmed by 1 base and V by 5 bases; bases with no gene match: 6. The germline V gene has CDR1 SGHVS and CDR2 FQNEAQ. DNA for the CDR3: TGTGCCAGCAGCGCCGGGACTAGCGGGAGACTCCAAGAGACCCAGTACTTC. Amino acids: CASSAGTSGRLQETQYF.

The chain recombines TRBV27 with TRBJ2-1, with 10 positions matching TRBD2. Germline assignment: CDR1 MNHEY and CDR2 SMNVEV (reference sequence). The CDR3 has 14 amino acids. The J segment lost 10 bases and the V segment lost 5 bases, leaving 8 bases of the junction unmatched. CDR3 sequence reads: CASSPSGRAWEQFF. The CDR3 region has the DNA TGTGCCAGCAGTCCGAGCGGGAGGGCGTGGGAGCAGTTCTTC.

CDR3 DNA sequence: TGTGCCAGCAGCCTCAGGGGAACTAATGAAAAACTGTTTTTT. The encoded protein is CASSLRGTNEKLFF. The chain recombines TRBV28 with TRBJ1-4; TRBD1 is a possible D gene (6 bases). The V gene lost 6 bases and the J gene lost 1 base, with 9 bases spanning the gap. Germline V gene data show CDR1 as MDHEN and CDR2 as SYDVKM. The CDR3 length is 14 residues.

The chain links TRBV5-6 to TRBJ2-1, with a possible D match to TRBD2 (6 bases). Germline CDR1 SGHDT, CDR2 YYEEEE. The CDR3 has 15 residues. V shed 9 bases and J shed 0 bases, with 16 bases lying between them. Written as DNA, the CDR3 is TGTGCCACCCACTGGGGGGAAAACTCCTACAATGAGCAGTTCTTC. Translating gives CATHWGENSYNEQFF.

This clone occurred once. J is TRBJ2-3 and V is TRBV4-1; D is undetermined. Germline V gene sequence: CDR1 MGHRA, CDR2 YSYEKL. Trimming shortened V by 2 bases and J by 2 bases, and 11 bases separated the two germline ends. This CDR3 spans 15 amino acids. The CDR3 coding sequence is TGCGCCAGCAGCCAATTTTCAGGATCCACAGATACGCAGTATTTT. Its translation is CASSQFSGSTDTQYF.